This T cell receptor (beta chain) was documented in a study of cytomegalovirus exposure and HLA in healthy donors. Points from the study as a whole: The study flagged around 160 TCR beta chains as cytomegalovirus-associated.

CDR3 size: 14 residues. Germline CDR1 PRHDT, CDR2 FYEKMQ (reference sequence). After removal of 3 bases from V and 8 bases from J, the junction contained 6 bases not matched to a gene. On this clone: Its antigen is not known.

TCRdb keeps only in-frame clones here, not all; method: immunoSEQ multiplex PCR. The sample contains about 180,000 clones, 85% of which appear only once. This receptor was identified in a man younger than 30 in good health and CMV-seropositive. The chain has TRBV13 and TRBJ2-1; 8 nucleotides match TRBD2. The source material was PBMCs. The CDR3 bases are TGTGCCAGCAGCTTCGGTAGCGGGAACGATGAGCAGTTCTTC. This translates into CASSFGSGNDEQFF. Full variable domain (missing parts from reference TRBV13 and TRBJ2-1): AAGVIQSPRHLIKEKRETATLKCYPIPRHDTVYWYQQGPGQDPQFLISFYEKMQSDKGSIPDRFSAQQFSDYHSELNMSSLELGDSALYFCASSFGSGNDEQFFGPGTRLTVL.